Each of the 14 T cell receptor beta chains below was sequenced from the same sample in a study of graft-versus-host responses after intestinal transplantation. TCRdb's copy holds only in-frame clones and misses some; the assay was immunoSEQ multiplex PCR. The sample consists of some 87,000 clones, approximately 92% of them appearing once. For these TCRs, the target antigens are not known. Sequencing used unstimulated CD8+ T cells sorted from spleen or lymph node cells, obtained before transplant. All receptors derive from a human donor who was the organ donor for an intestinal transplant.

This clone has a handful of counts. The CDR3 sequence: CASSRTYSYEQYF. CDR3 sequence (DNA): TGTGCCAGCAGCCGGACATATTCCTACGAGCAGTACTTC. The J gene is TRBJ2-7, the V gene TRBV5-6; D is perhaps TRBD1 (5 bases). Germline V lookup: CDR1 SGHDT, CDR2 YYEEEE. Trimming removed 4 bases at V and 1 base at J, with 9 bases between. CDR3 length: 13 amino acids.

The chain is built from TRBV9 and TRBJ1-1; maybe TRBD1 (5 bases). This CDR3 contains 15 residues. Germline CDR1 is SGDLS and CDR2 is YYNGEE. V was shortened by 3 bases and J by 3 bases, with 15 bases between the two germline ends. The CDR3 here is CASSAGPTGDTEAFF. The CDR3 DNA sequence: TGTGCCAGCAGCGCTGGGCCGACGGGGGACACTGAAGCTTTCTTT.

V gene TRBV19 combines with J gene TRBJ2-5, with D perhaps TRBD2 (5 bases). CDR1 is LNHDA, CDR2 SQIVND, per germline (reference sequence). Trimming removed 8 bases at V and 5 bases at J, with 15 bases between. This CDR3 comprises 13 residues. The CDR3 DNA follows: TGTGCCAGTCTGAGGGCGGGCGAGGAGACCCAGTACTTC. This gives the protein CASLRAGEETQYF.

V usage is TRBV7-3 and J usage is TRBJ2-1; 8 bases are shared with TRBD2. CDR1 SGHTA and CDR2 FQGTGA come from the germline V gene. The CDR3 sequence is 15 residues long. Losses at the gene ends were 5 bases for V and 3 bases for J; bases not matched to a gene: 6. The CDR3 protein is CASSPGGAVYNEQFF. The CDR3, as DNA: TGTGCCAGCAGCCCCGGGGGGGCCGTCTACAATGAGCAGTTCTTC.

V gene TRBV9 combines with J gene TRBJ2-5; 7 bases agree with TRBD2. The CDR3 has 14 amino acids. The germline V gene has CDR1 SGDLS and CDR2 YYNGEE. V shed 0 bases and J 4 bases; nucleotides not matched to a gene: 3. The CDR3 spells CASSVGGGRETQYF. CDR3 bases: TGTGCCAGCAGCGTAGGGGGGGGACGAGAGACCCAGTACTTC.

The chain employs TRBV5-8 and TRBJ1-1, with 8 bases matching TRBD1. With 5 bases clipped from V and 4 bases from J, the junction kept 10 bases outside the gene matches. This CDR3 region has 15 residues. Looked up from germline, CDR1 is SGHTS and CDR2 is YDEGEE. The CDR3: CASSSLTGAVTEAFF. The CDR3 DNA is TGTGCCAGCAGTAGTCTGACAGGGGCGGTCACTGAAGCTTTCTTT.

V usage is TRBV19 and J usage is TRBJ1-2, with D hard to call. This CDR3 is 13 amino acids long. The germline CDR1 and CDR2 sequences are LNHDA and SQIVND (reference sequence). Trimming left V 5 bases short and J 8 bases short, with 15 bases between. In DNA form, the CDR3 reads TGTGCCAGTAGTCTTGGAGGGAATTACGGCTACACCTTC. Its protein product is CASSLGGNYGYTF.

The chain employs TRBV27 and TRBJ1-1; weak D call: TRBD1 (5 bases). V was cut by 6 bases and J by 3 bases, with 14 bases left in between. This CDR3 is 14 amino acids long. Germline CDR1 is MNHEY and CDR2 is SMNVEV (reference sequence). This CDR3 reads CASRPGYPDTEAFF. For the CDR3, the DNA is TGTGCCAGCAGACCAGGGTACCCAGACACTGAAGCTTTCTTT.

This sequence joins TRBV2 and TRBJ1-6, with TRBD1 matching over 9 bases. The CDR3 runs 19 residues. Germline V gene lookup returns CDR1 SNHLY and CDR2 FYNNEI. Trimming at V came to 0 bases and at J to 9 bases, leaving 15 bases not matched to a gene. DNA of the CDR3: TGTGCCAGCAGTGAAGCGTCAAATGGGGCGGGACAGGGACGTTCACCCCTCCACTTT. This translates into CASSEASNGAGQGRSPLHF.

V and J are TRBV10-2 and TRBJ1-1; TRBD1 matches 10 bases. The CDR3 loop spans 14 amino acids. V lost 3 bases, J lost 4 bases, and 2 bases stayed unmatched. Germline V gene data show CDR1 as WSHSY and CDR2 as SAAADI. The CDR3 reads CASSDRTGGTEAFF. The CDR3 DNA is TGCGCCAGCAGTGACAGGACAGGGGGCACTGAAGCTTTCTTT.

V gene TRBV4-1 combines with J gene TRBJ1-2, with D unresolved. The CDR3 is 15 amino acids. Germline CDR1 is MGHRA and CDR2 is YSYEKL. V lost 1 base and J lost 3, with 12 bases in between. Here the CDR3 reads CASSQGRGFDYGYTF. CDR3 DNA sequence: TGCGCCAGCAGCCAAGGAAGAGGTTTCGACTATGGCTACACCTTC.

J is TRBJ2-2 and V is TRBV7-9, with 8 bases lining up with TRBD1. With 8 bases clipped from V and 7 bases from J, the junction kept 9 bases outside the gene matches. Looked up from germline, CDR1 is SEHNR and CDR2 is FQNEAQ (reference sequence). The CDR3 covers 14 residues. CDR3 residues: CASGAQGAGGELFF. The CDR3 region has the DNA TGTGCCAGCGGCGCCCAGGGGGCGGGCGGGGAGCTGTTTTTT.

The CDR3 DNA sequence: TGTGCCATCAGTGAGCCCCAGACTAGCGGGAGAGTGGGCGATACGCAGTATTTT. Amino acids: CAISEPQTSGRVGDTQYF. This chain links TRBV10-3 with TRBJ2-3, with TRBD2 matching 12 bases. Germline-derived CDR1 and CDR2 are ENHRY and SYGVKD. The CDR3 is made up of 18 amino acids. V dropped 2 bases and J dropped 6; count of bases not matched to a gene: 12.

The chain uses TRBV19 and TRBJ2-1; D gene uncertain. The germline gives CDR1 LNHDA, CDR2 SQIVND (reference sequence). Trimming cost V 3 bases and J 7 bases, with 10 bases left between them. CDR3 length: 13 residues. The CDR3 bases are TGTGCCAGTAGTATCGTCTTGCGGAATGAGCAGTTCTTC. Protein: CASSIVLRNEQFF. Full variable domain (outside the CDR3, taken from reference TRBV19 and TRBJ2-1): DGGITQSPKYLFRKEGQNVTLSCEQNLNHDAMYWYRQDPGQGLRLIYYSQIVNDFQKGDIAEGYSVSREKKESFPLTVTSAQKNPTAFYLCASSIVLRNEQFFGPGTRLTVL.